The 12 T cell receptor beta chains below all came from one sample that was sequenced in a study of cytomegalovirus exposure and HLA in healthy donors. TCRdb's copy holds only in-frame clones and misses some; the assay was immunoSEQ multiplex PCR. This sample has 150,000 or so clones, with approximately 92% found just once. The material sequenced was PBMCs. The receptors originated from a woman aged 18 to 35 in good health and CMV-seronegative.

This chain links TRBV5-1 with TRBJ2-7; 7 bases line up with TRBD1. The CDR3 totals 14 residues. The V segment lost 1 base and the J segment 3 bases; nucleotides outside the gene matches: 4. CDR1 is SGHRS, CDR2 YFSETQ, per germline. CDR3: CASSLRTGLYEQYF. The CDR3 coding sequence is TGCGCCAGCAGCTTGAGGACAGGCCTCTACGAGCAGTACTTC.

This clone was counted only a few times. V gene TRBV19 combines with J gene TRBJ1-2; 12 positions agree with TRBD1. The CDR3 loop spans 14 amino acids. CDR1 is LNHDA and CDR2 is SQIVND in the germline V gene (reference sequence). Trimming at V came to 7 bases and at J to 8 bases, leaving 8 bases not matched to a gene. The CDR3 loop reads CASTKGQGARGYTF. The CDR3 DNA reads as TGTGCCAGTACCAAGGGACAGGGGGCGCGAGGCTACACCTTC.

The chain uses TRBV15 and TRBJ2-3; D is unclear. CDR1 is LNHNV and CDR2 is YYDKDF in the germline V gene (reference sequence). The CDR3 is 14 amino acids. V lost 0 bases, J lost 6 bases, and 10 bases lay in between. Written as DNA, the CDR3 is TGTGCCACCAGCAGAGATCCGGCGGCTGATACGCAGTATTTT. Translated, it gives CATSRDPAADTQYF.

This sequence joins TRBV5-8 and TRBJ1-5; D is possibly TRBD1 (5 bases). The CDR3 is 15 residues long. In germline, CDR1 is SGHTS, CDR2 YDEGEE. With 4 bases removed from V and 0 bases from J, the gap between germline ends came to 11 bases. The CDR3 spells CASSPWGPSNQPQHF. For the CDR3, the DNA is TGTGCCAGCAGCCCGTGGGGCCCTAGCAATCAGCCCCAGCATTTT.

The rearrangement joins TRBV7-9 to TRBJ2-6, with D possibly matching TRBD2 (6 bases). Germline CDR1 and CDR2: SEHNR and FQNEAQ (reference sequence). Trimming removed 4 bases from V and 1 base from J, with 11 bases in between. This CDR3 is 16 amino acids long. This chain's CDR3 is CASSSYRGSGANVLTF. CDR3 bases: TGTGCCAGCAGCTCATATCGGGGGTCTGGGGCCAACGTCCTGACTTTC.

This chain connects TRBV5-8 to TRBJ1-2; 7 bases match TRBD1. From germline, CDR1 is SGHTS and CDR2 YDEGEE. The CDR3 totals 17 residues. After removal of 0 bases from V and 8 bases from J, the junction contained 16 bases not matched to a gene. CDR3 loop: CASSLALWSTGLFGYTF. The DNA of the CDR3 is TGTGCCAGCAGCTTGGCCTTATGGTCGACAGGGCTTTTCGGCTACACCTTC.

The chain combines TRBV5-1 with TRBJ1-3; 10 nucleotides match TRBD1. V shed 4 bases, J shed 4 bases, and the junction held 8 bases outside the gene matches. The CDR3 spans 16 residues. Germline V gene data show CDR1 as SGHRS and CDR2 as YFSETQ. The CDR3 DNA reads TGCGCCAGCAGCCGTACGGGACAGGGGACAGGAAACACCATATATTTT. Protein product: CASSRTGQGTGNTIYF. Based on the CDR3 plus reference TRBV5-1 and TRBJ1-3, the full variable domain is KAGVTQTPRYLIKTRGQQVTLSCSPISGHRSVSWYQQTPGQGLQFLFEYFSETQRNKGNFPGRFSGRQFSNSRSEMNVSTLELGDSALYLCASSRTGQGTGNTIYFGEGSWLTVV.

This clone was seen a single time. The CDR3 coding sequence is TGTGCCAGCTCGCTGGGAAAGGGAGCAGGAACCTACGAGCAGTACTTC. It encodes CASSLGKGAGTYEQYF. V is TRBV18 and J is TRBJ2-7; a possible D gene is TRBD2 (5 bases). V was shortened by 6 bases and J by 2 bases, with 20 bases between the two germline ends. This CDR3 has 16 residues. Germline values: CDR1 KGHSH, CDR2 LQKENI.

The rearrangement joins TRBV2 to TRBJ2-3; 8 positions agree with TRBD1. V lost 6 bases and J lost 7; bases outside the gene matches: 9. The CDR3 is made up of 14 amino acids. Per germline, CDR1 SNHLY and CDR2 FYNNEI. The CDR3 protein is CASRTGDGPYTQYF. CDR3 coding DNA: TGTGCCAGCAGGACAGGGGACGGACCATATACGCAGTATTTT.

The chain uses TRBV5-8 and TRBJ2-2, with 10 positions matching TRBD1. The junction had 9 bases not matched to a gene; V was cut back by 6 bases and J by 7 bases. The CDR3 length is 15 residues. CDR1 and CDR2 from the germline V gene are SGHTS and YDEGEE. The CDR3 sequence is CASINRQGAVGELFF. The CDR3 DNA is TGTGCCAGCATAAATCGACAGGGGGCCGTCGGGGAGCTGTTTTTT.

The chain joins TRBV6-1 to TRBJ1-3; 7 bases map to TRBD1. Unmatched junction bases numbered 4, after V lost 4 bases and J lost 1 base. The CDR3 has 15 residues. Germline V gene data show CDR1 as MNHNS and CDR2 as SASEGT. CDR3 sequence: CASSGPTGSGNTIYF. The CDR3 DNA is TGTGCCAGCAGTGGACCGACAGGGTCTGGAAACACCATATATTTT.

This chain links TRBV15 with TRBJ1-3; no clear D gene. The CDR3 sequence is 15 residues long. From germline, CDR1 is LNHNV and CDR2 YYDKDF (reference sequence). Between the trimmed V and J ends, which lost 1 base and 0 bases, there was a span of 7 bases. CDR3 coding DNA: TGTGCCACCAGCAGAGTCCAGGACTCTGGAAACACCATATATTTT. This gives the protein CATSRVQDSGNTIYF.